In this sample, the clone carrying this T cell receptor (beta chain) turned up once. Its specificity is not known. The data are from a study of graft-versus-host responses after intestinal transplantation. The wider study: Tacrolimus and steroids were given for around 3 years to all recipients after anti-thymocyte globulin induction. The study, taken as a whole, reports: The marrow of recipients harbored GvH clones, and ileum or blood showed some of them first.

Produced via immunoSEQ multiplex PCR; TCRdb's table is partial and in-frame only. This table holds about 100,000 clones, over 75% found once. The CDR3 runs to 13 residues. The V end was cut by 0 bases, the J end by 6 bases, with 9 bases between. Germline V lookup: CDR1 SGHRS, CDR2 YFSETQ. The V call is TRBV5-1, the J call TRBJ1-2; D is possibly TRBD1 (6 bases). Source: unstimulated CD4+ T cells sorted from spleen or lymph node cells, taken before transplant. This clonotype was sampled from a human donor who was the organ donor for an intestinal transplant. In DNA, the CDR3 is TGCGCCAGCAGCTTGGACAGGGTGAATGGCTACACCTTC. Amino acid sequence: CASSLDRVNGYTF.